Listed below are T cell receptor beta chains from one sample, sequenced in a study of T cell responses to AZD1222 COVID-19 vaccine. Libraries were prepared by immunoSEQ multiplex PCR; TCRdb keeps only in-frame clonotypes and omits some of them. The sample shows about 68,000 clones, about nine tenths of them seen only once. The sequencing used peripheral blood, collected on day 0 of AZD1222 vaccination. The receptor set was obtained from an adult in good health. CDR3s include the opening cysteine and the closing phenylalanine or tryptophan. A D gene is named only where the DNA matches it firmly. The size of a clone is reported for some rows only, either as once, few or many, or as a class for expanded clones.

size | J | D | V | CDR3 | DNA
. | TRBJ1-4 | . | TRBV10-2 | CASSAGVSNEKLFF | TGCGCCAGCAGTGCGGGGGTATCTAATGAAAAACTGTTTTTT
. | TRBJ2-7 | . | TRBV5-1 | CASGQNHYEQYF | TGCGCCAGCGGACAGAATCACTACGAGCAGTACTTC
. | TRBJ1-3 | . | TRBV7-9 | CASSKIGRISGNTIYF | TGTGCCAGCAGCAAAATTGGGAGAATCTCTGGAAACACCATATATTTT
. | TRBJ2-1 | TRBD2 | TRBV3-1/TRBV3-2 | CASSQDTSRRLAETYNEQFF | TGTGCCAGCAGCCAAGACACCTCCCGGCGACTAGCGGAAACCTACAATGAGCAGTTCTTC
. | TRBJ2-6 | . | TRBV6-2/TRBV6-3 | CASSPRGYSGANVLTF | TGTGCCAGCAGCCCCAGGGGATACTCTGGGGCCAACGTCCTGACTTTC
. | TRBJ2-7 | . | TRBV6-6 | CASSAGSYEQYF | TGTGCCAGCAGTGCAGGGTCCTACGAGCAGTACTTC
. | TRBJ2-7 | TRBD1 | TRBV2 | CASGDRGREQYF | TGTGCCAGCGGGGACAGGGGGCGCGAGCAGTACTTC
. | TRBJ1-6 | TRBD1 | TRBV7-9 | CASSLCVGQRCSPLHF | TGTGCCAGCAGCTTATGTGTGGGACAGAGATGCTCACCCCTCCACTTT
. | TRBJ2-7 | . | TRBV6-1 | CASSEAIAGNYEQYF | TGTGCCAGCAGTGAAGCCATCGCTGGGAACTACGAGCAGTACTTC
. | TRBJ2-1 | . | TRBV27 | CASSLYSRFYNEQFF | TGTGCCAGCAGTTTATATTCCAGATTCTACAATGAGCAGTTCTTC
. | TRBJ1-5 | . | TRBV27 | CASSSTDSSNQPQHF | TGTGCCAGCAGTTCAACAGACAGTAGCAATCAGCCCCAGCATTTT
. | TRBJ2-2 | . | TRBV19 | CASTRDPRDTGELFF | TGTGCCAGTACCCGGGACCCCCGGGACACCGGGGAGCTGTTTTTT
. | TRBJ2-7 | . | TRBV19 | CASSIGSSYEQYF | TGTGCCAGTAGTATAGGGAGCTCCTACGAGCAGTACTTC
. | TRBJ1-3 | . | TRBV19 | CASSPGVGNTIYF | TGTGCCAGTAGCCCAGGGGTTGGAAACACCATATATTTT
. | TRBJ2-7 | TRBD1 | TRBV19 | CASRRTGGSREQYF | TGTGCCAGTAGGCGGACAGGGGGCTCAAGGGAGCAGTACTTC
. | TRBJ1-2 | TRBD1 | TRBV6-5 | CASRATGQGGGYTF | TGTGCCAGCAGAGCCACCGGACAGGGGGGTGGCTACACCTTC
once | TRBJ2-1 | TRBD2 | TRBV4-2 | CASSQGSSGSHEQFF | TGTGCCAGCAGCCAAGGCTCTAGCGGGAGTCATGAGCAGTTCTTC
. | TRBJ1-1 | TRBD1 | TRBV5-1 | CASSLWTGPNTEAFF | TGCGCCAGCAGCTTATGGACAGGGCCGAACACTGAAGCTTTCTTT
. | TRBJ1-2 | . | TRBV6-5 | CASSYLGAVGRNGYTF | TGTGCCAGCAGTTACCTGGGAGCGGTTGGTCGGAATGGCTACACCTTC
. | TRBJ1-3 | . | TRBV7-2 | CASSTGLSGNTIYF | TGTGCCAGCAGCACGGGACTCTCTGGAAACACCATATATTTT
. | TRBJ2-1 | TRBD2 | TRBV7-3 | CASSLTGGLARSEQFF | TGTGCCAGCAGCTTAACGGGAGGACTAGCAAGGTCTGAGCAGTTCTTC
. | TRBJ2-2 | TRBD2 | TRBV10-3 | CAIRPGGTGELFF | TGTGCCATCCGCCCGGGGGGCACCGGGGAGCTGTTTTTT
. | TRBJ1-2 | . | TRBV14 | CASSQVGSNYGYTF | TGTGCCAGCAGCCAAGTCGGGAGTAACTATGGCTACACCTTC
. | TRBJ2-7 | . | TRBV29-1 | CSVEEGPPYEQYF | TGCAGCGTTGAGGAGGGTCCCCCCTACGAGCAGTACTTC
. | TRBJ1-1 | . | TRBV7-9 | CASSLGTEAFF | TGTGCCAGCAGCTTGGGCACTGAAGCTTTCTTT
. | TRBJ2-1 | . | TRBV18 | CASSEGGQIENEQFF | TGTGCCAGCTCAGAAGGCGGACAGATTGAGAATGAGCAGTTCTTC
few | TRBJ1-6 | TRBD1 | TRBV25-1 | CASSGSGGSYNSPLHF | TGTGCCAGCAGTGGTTCAGGGGGCTCCTATAATTCACCCCTCCACTTT
. | TRBJ1-4 | . | TRBV2 | CASRGDTLNEKLFF | TGTGCCAGCAGAGGGGACACCCTTAATGAAAAACTGTTTTTT
. | TRBJ2-3 | . | TRBV6-6 | CASRLDKADTQYF | TGTGCCAGCAGGCTAGATAAAGCAGATACGCAGTATTTT
. | TRBJ1-3 | . | TRBV4-1 | CASSQVLRQDLSGNTIYF | TGCGCCAGCAGCCAAGTATTGCGGCAGGACCTCTCTGGAAACACCATATATTTT
. | TRBJ1-5 | . | TRBV4-1 | CASSQVPRGTNQPQHF | TGCGCCAGCAGCCAAGTCCCCAGGGGCACCAATCAGCCCCAGCATTTT
. | TRBJ2-1 | . | TRBV27 | CASRRDQMGYNEQFF | TGTGCCAGCAGACGAGACCAAATGGGATACAATGAGCAGTTCTTC
once | TRBJ1-2 | . | TRBV28 | CASTPRTDNYGYTF | TGTGCCAGCACCCCCAGGACAGATAACTATGGCTACACCTTC
once | TRBJ1-5 | . | TRBV4-3 | CASSQDLSGVSNQPQHF | TGCGCCAGCAGCCAAGATCTCTCGGGGGTTAGCAATCAGCCCCAGCATTTT
. | TRBJ2-5 | TRBD1 | TRBV4-2 | CASSRGTGGQETQYF | TGTGCCAGCAGCCGGGGGACAGGGGGCCAGGAGACCCAGTACTTC
. | TRBJ2-7 | TRBD1 | TRBV7-9 | CASSGGDRGAYEQYF | TGTGCCAGCAGCGGAGGGGACAGGGGTGCCTACGAGCAGTACTTC
. | TRBJ1-1 | . | TRBV12-3/TRBV12-4 | CASTHRHTEAFF | TGTGCCAGCACCCACCGTCACACTGAAGCTTTCTTT
. | TRBJ1-2 | . | TRBV6-2/TRBV6-3 | CASSYPALANYGYTF | TGTGCCAGCAGTTACCCAGCGTTAGCTAACTATGGCTACACCTTC
. | TRBJ2-7 | TRBD2 | TRBV11-2 | CASSARLAGGSSYEQYF | TGTGCCAGCAGCGCCCGACTAGCGGGAGGGAGCTCCTACGAGCAGTACTTC
. | TRBJ2-4 | TRBD2 | TRBV6-2/TRBV6-3 | CASSYKPAGGRTPIGNIQYF | TGTGCCAGCAGTTACAAACCAGCGGGAGGTCGAACCCCTATCGGAAACATTCAGTACTTC
. | TRBJ2-7 | . | TRBV11-2 | CASSLEWHRGEQYF | TGTGCCAGCAGCTTAGAGTGGCACCGGGGGGAGCAGTACTTC
. | TRBJ2-2 | . | TRBV6-2/TRBV6-3 | CASSYVVARAGELFF | TGTGCCAGCAGTTACGTGGTAGCGAGGGCCGGGGAGCTGTTTTTT
. | TRBJ1-2 | . | TRBV6-6 | CASSYNRDKGGYTF | TGTGCCAGCAGTTACAACCGGGACAAAGGAGGCTACACCTTC
. | TRBJ1-1 | . | TRBV30 | CAWNPGGGAEAFF | TGTGCCTGGAACCCGGGAGGCGGGGCTGAAGCTTTCTTT
once | TRBJ2-1 | TRBD2 | TRBV13 | CASSPGLAGINEQFF | TGTGCCAGCAGCCCGGGACTAGCGGGGATTAATGAGCAGTTCTTC
. | TRBJ2-1 | TRBD1 | TRBV5-1 | CASSPRQGSSYNEQFF | TGCGCCAGCAGCCCCAGACAGGGCAGCTCCTACAATGAGCAGTTCTTC
. | TRBJ1-1 | TRBD1 | TRBV2 | CASSRGQVETEAFF | TGTGCCAGCTCGAGGGGACAGGTAGAAACTGAAGCTTTCTTT
. | TRBJ2-4 | TRBD2 | TRBV2 | CASSDLAGGPEDIQYF | TGTGCCAGCAGTGATCTAGCGGGAGGGCCCGAGGACATTCAGTACTTC
. | TRBJ2-2 | . | TRBV5-3 | CARSLRGTGELFF | TGTGCCAGAAGCTTGAGAGGCACCGGGGAGCTGTTTTTT
once | TRBJ2-7 | TRBD1 | TRBV7-6 | CASSFGGTGEDEQYF | TGTGCCAGCAGCTTCGGGGGGACAGGGGAAGACGAGCAGTACTTC
. | TRBJ2-1 | TRBD2 | TRBV19 | CASSRGGSSYNEQFF | TGTGCCAGTAGTCGCGGGGGGAGCTCCTACAATGAGCAGTTCTTC
once | TRBJ1-5 | . | TRBV12-3/TRBV12-4 | CASSFGQPQHF | TGTGCCAGCAGTTTTGGGCAGCCCCAGCATTTT